This T cell receptor (beta chain) was identified in a study of memory CD4+ T cells and cytomegalovirus serostatus. Study-level background: Donors were healthy Belgian adults, some 10 CMV seropositive and some 24 seronegative. Overall study results and limits: The CMV-associated TCR signature appears largely within the CD4+ memory repertoire. CMV serostatus prediction reached median AUC approximately 0.95, or 0.91 with US-trained model.

The protocol was immunoSEQ multiplex PCR, while the TCRdb copy is restricted to in-frame clones and leaves out a portion. The data contain about 42,000 clones, 65% to 80% of them singletons. Regarding this clone: What it recognizes is unknown.

The sort gate was single viable CD3+CD4+CD8-CD45RO+ cells for memory CD4+ T cells. The CDR3 is 15 amino acids. The germline V gene has CDR1 SGHTA and CDR2 FQGNSA. Between the trimmed V and J ends, which lost 2 bases and 4 bases, there was a span of 12 bases. This clonotype originated in an adult in good health and CMV-seronegative. Sequencing was performed on memory CD4+ T cells from blood. The V gene is TRBV7-2, the J gene TRBJ2-1; D gene uncertain. CDR3 coding DNA: TGTGCCAGCAGCTTATCTAGAGGTTATTACAATGAGCAGTTCTTC. It encodes CASSLSRGYYNEQFF.